The rows below give T cell receptor beta chains drawn from one sample of a study of T-cell reconstitution after alpha-beta-depleted transplantation in children. MiXCR, run by TCRdb on the PCR reads, gives a single entry per CDR3 protein. The sample lists hundreds of thousands of distinct CDR3 sequences, approximately 10% occurring once. Sequenced material: PBMCs from the stem cell graft donor, taken from the stem cell graft. These receptors were collected from a human donor who donated a stem cell graft to a child with acute lymphoblastic leukemia. Each CDR3 is given with its conserved first and last residue. The D gene is left open where the match is weak. Clone size is shown for a subset of rows, as once, few, many or a class of expanded clone.

v_call	j_call	d_call	clone_size	cdr3_aa	cdr3_nt
TRBV20-1	TRBJ1-4	-	few	CSARDMNRDEKLFF	TGCAGTGCTAGAGATATGAACAGGGATGAAAAACTGTTTTTT
TRBV5-1	TRBJ1-1	-	-	CASSLIFSGRSGVGPSTEAFF	TGCGCCAGCAGCTTGATTTTTAGTGGTCGGTCGGGAGTCGGGCCCTCCACTGAAGCTTTCTTT
TRBV5-1	TRBJ1-6	TRBD1	few	CASSLDRGTRDSPLHF	TGCGCCAGCAGCTTGGACAGGGGTACCAGGGATTCACCCCTCCACTTT
TRBV6-1	TRBJ1-6	-	few	CASGNTDSYNSPLHF	TGTGCCAGCGGGAATACGGACAGTTATAATTCACCCCTCCACTTT
TRBV4-1	TRBJ1-3	-	-	CASSQDYGDSGNTIYF	TGCGCCAGCAGCCAAGATTACGGGGATTCTGGAAACACCATATATTTT
TRBV7-2	TRBJ2-5	TRBD2	many	CASSLGGTSVQETQYF	TGTGCCAGCAGCTTAGGGGGGACTAGCGTACAAGAGACCCAGTACTTC
TRBV24-1	TRBJ1-5	-	many	CATSDLGTGNQPQHF	TGTGCCACCAGTGACCTGGGTACGGGGAATCAGCCCCAGCATTTT
TRBV25-1	TRBJ1-1	-	many	CASSEKATEAFF	TGTGCCAGCAGTGAAAAAGCGACTGAAGCTTTCTTT
TRBV20-1	TRBJ2-2	TRBD1	-	CSASSADGQGLAGELFF	TGCAGTGCTAGTAGTGCCGACGGACAGGGATTAGCCGGGGAGCTGTTTTTT
TRBV2	TRBJ1-6	TRBD1	-	CASSADRGGSPLHF	TGTGCCAGCAGTGCGGACAGGGGGGGTTCACCCCTCCACTTT
TRBV7-2	TRBJ1-4	TRBD1	few	CASRFNRGDEKLFF	TGTGCCAGCAGATTCAACAGGGGTGATGAAAAACTGTTTTTT
TRBV14	TRBJ2-1	TRBD2	-	CASSQVSGTSWFF	TGTGCCAGCAGCCAAGTATCCGGGACTAGTTGGTTCTTC
TRBV29-1	TRBJ1-1	TRBD1	-	CSTRDRGTYTEAFF	TGCAGCACTAGGGACAGGGGGACGTACACTGAAGCTTTCTTT
TRBV7-8	TRBJ2-1	TRBD2	many	CASSLGSLAGGLREQFF	TGTGCCAGCAGCTTAGGGTCCTTAGCGGGGGGGCTACGTGAGCAGTTCTTC
TRBV10-3	TRBJ2-7	TRBD1	many	CAISDSGQALYEQYF	TGTGCCATCAGTGATTCCGGACAGGCACTCTACGAGCAGTACTTC
TRBV15	TRBJ2-6	-	-	CATSRDWGSGANVLTF	TGTGCCACCAGCAGAGACTGGGGCTCTGGGGCCAACGTCCTGACTTTC
TRBV4-1	TRBJ2-3	-	-	CASSQLAHSAADTQYF	TGCGCCAGCAGCCAATTGGCCCATTCCGCAGCGGATACGCAGTATTTT
TRBV30	TRBJ2-7	-	-	CAWRYAYEQYF	TGTGCCTGGCGGTACGCATACGAGCAGTACTTC
TRBV12-3/TRBV12-4	TRBJ2-3	-	once	CATSLPSTDTQYF	TGTGCCACCAGTTTGCCTAGCACAGATACGCAGTATTTT
TRBV13	TRBJ2-1	TRBD1	-	CASSSRDRDGNEQFF	TGTGCCAGCAGCTCACGGGACAGGGATGGCAATGAGCAGTTCTTC
TRBV27	TRBJ2-7	-	many	CASSPLSRIYEQYF	TGTGCCAGCAGTCCCCTGTCTCGGATATACGAGCAGTACTTC
TRBV4-1	TRBJ2-3	-	few	CASSQVLAGIKEGADTQYF	TGCGCCAGCAGCCAAGTTTTGGCGGGGATCAAGGAGGGGGCAGATACGCAGTATTTT
TRBV20-1	TRBJ2-1	-	-	CSASHSGVVTEQFF	TGCAGTGCTAGCCACTCGGGAGTTGTGACTGAGCAGTTCTTC
TRBV7-8	TRBJ2-1	TRBD2	many	CASSFRTSGASYNEQFF	TGTGCCAGCAGCTTTCGGACTAGCGGGGCCTCCTACAATGAGCAGTTCTTC
TRBV19	TRBJ2-2	TRBD1	many	CASSISGQGLNTGELFF	TGTGCCAGTAGTATTTCCGGACAGGGCTTAAACACCGGGGAGCTGTTTTTT
TRBV5-5	TRBJ1-1	-	many	CASSSGTFVGNTEAFF	TGTGCCAGCAGTTCCGGGACCTTTGTAGGGAACACTGAAGCTTTCTTT
TRBV30	TRBJ2-2	-	few	CAWSVGATTGELFF	TGTGCCTGGAGTGTAGGTGCCACCACCGGGGAGCTGTTTTTT
TRBV10-3	TRBJ1-2	-	many	CAISDSSANNYGYTF	TGTGCCATCAGTGATTCGTCGGCCAATAACTATGGCTACACCTTC
TRBV4-2	TRBJ1-2	TRBD1	few	CASSRSQDGTGNYGYTF	TGTGCCAGCAGCCGCAGTCAGGACGGGACAGGGAACTATGGCTACACCTTC
TRBV5-1	TRBJ2-7	TRBD2	few	CASSLSGGISYEQYF	TGCGCCAGCAGCTTGAGCGGGGGTATCTCCTACGAGCAGTACTTC
TRBV3-1	TRBJ1-3	-	-	CASCRMSPGNTIYF	TGTGCCAGCTGCCGGATGAGCCCTGGAAACACCATATATTTT
TRBV6-4	TRBJ2-1	TRBD2	many	CASSVKGEGYNEQFF	TGTGCCAGCAGTGTGAAAGGGGAGGGCTACAATGAGCAGTTCTTC
TRBV6-5	TRBJ2-5	-	few	CASSSPVDRAQETQYF	TGTGCCAGCAGTTCGCCCGTGGACAGAGCTCAAGAGACCCAGTACTTC
TRBV7-9	TRBJ1-2	-	few	CASSLTNYGYTF	TGTGCCAGCAGCTTGACGAACTATGGCTACACCTTC
TRBV11-2	TRBJ1-1	-	-	CASSLDWGDTEAFF	TGTGCCAGCAGCTTAGATTGGGGTGACACTGAAGCTTTCTTT
TRBV20-1	TRBJ1-6	-	many	CSARDETVSYNSPLHF	TGCAGTGCTAGAGATGAGACAGTCTCCTATAATTCACCCCTCCACTTT
TRBV10-3	TRBJ2-6	TRBD2	-	CAISEYRTSGGPEASGANVLTF	TGTGCCATCAGTGAGTATCGGACTAGCGGGGGACCGGAAGCGTCTGGGGCCAACGTCCTGACTTTC
TRBV5-1	TRBJ1-4	-	-	CASSLAQTTNEKLFF	TGCGCCAGCAGCTTGGCCCAAACAACTAATGAAAAACTGTTTTTT
TRBV7-6	TRBJ2-7	TRBD2	few	CASSLLAGNGEQYF	TGTGCCAGCAGCTTACTAGCGGGGAATGGGGAGCAGTACTTC
TRBV5-1	TRBJ1-5	-	-	CASSIAGEPGHPQHF	TGCGCCAGCAGCATCGCAGGGGAACCGGGTCACCCCCAGCATTTT
TRBV12-3/TRBV12-4	TRBJ1-1	-	-	CASSPRVRAAEAFF	TGTGCCAGCAGCCCGCGGGTACGTGCCGCTGAAGCTTTCTTT
TRBV19	TRBJ2-1	-	-	CASSIRDEQFF	TGTGCCAGTAGTATCAGGGATGAGCAGTTCTTC
TRBV23-1	TRBJ2-1	TRBD2	few	CASGASLAVYNEQFF	TGCGCCAGCGGTGCAAGTCTAGCGGTGTACAATGAGCAGTTCTTC
TRBV11-2	TRBJ1-5	-	many	CASSSAGKGQPQHF	TGTGCCAGCAGCTCGGCGGGGAAAGGACAGCCCCAGCATTTT
TRBV7-9	TRBJ2-3	-	many	CARFDPGTDTQYF	TGTGCCCGATTCGATCCTGGCACAGATACGCAGTATTTT
TRBV24-1	TRBJ1-5	-	few	CATSDPGTDYNSNQPQHF	TGTGCCACCAGTGATCCTGGGACGGATTACAATAGCAATCAGCCCCAGCATTTT